This TCR beta chain was captured in a study of blood T cell repertoires in COVID-19. Study summary: COVID-19 samples from acute and convalescent phases originated in the United States, Italy and Spain.

The CDR3 has 14 amino acids. V lost 3 bases, J lost 5 bases, and 13 bases lay in between. Germline CDR1 reads MNHEY; CDR2 reads SVGAGI. How the authors handled the data: Nucleated cell number was recorded as an estimate derived from reference gene primer amplification. The assay was immunoSEQ multiplex PCR, and TCRdb's table has in-frame clones only and misses some. V and J calls and clone size are copied from that table; D and trimming were computed from the DNA. The table includes some 150,000 clones, about 88% detected once. This sequence originates from a human donor with acute or convalescent COVID-19. The donor label of this sample is uncertain. The chain is built from TRBV6-5 and TRBJ1-2, with D uncertain. The sequenced sample consisted of peripheral blood. The CDR3 DNA is TGTGCCAGCAGTTATCAGGCCCTAGCATATGGCTACACCTTC. This translates into CASSYQALAYGYTF.